These T cell receptor beta chains were read from a single sample in a study of blood T cell repertoires in COVID-19. TCRdb keeps only in-frame clones here, not all; method: immunoSEQ multiplex PCR. Of some 130,000 clones in the sample, under 85% were seen once. The sequenced sample consisted of PBMCs or T cells enriched from blood (not recorded which). These receptors were collected from a man aged 25 to 40 who had recovered from COVID-19. Both conserved end residues are part of each CDR3. A D gene is named only where the DNA matches it firmly. The size field is filled for only some rows; it gives once, few, many or a size class.

d_call	v_call	clone_size	j_call	cdr3_nt	cdr3_aa
TRBD2	TRBV18	-	TRBJ2-4	TGTGCCAGCTCACCACCGAGTCTAGCGGGGGGGAAAGGGGATTCGAGGCACTTC	CASSPPSLAGGKGDSRHF
-	TRBV9	once	TRBJ2-7	TGTGCCAGCAGCGCCCGGGATACCACACCCTACGAGCAGTACTTC	CASSARDTTPYEQYF
-	TRBV6-2/TRBV6-3	once	TRBJ2-3	TGTGCCAGCAGTTACGCGCCCCCCGGGGATACGCAGTATTTT	CASSYAPPGDTQYF
TRBD2	TRBV29-1	-	TRBJ2-3	TGCAGCGACCTAGATGTGGGACTAGACTTTACGCAGTATTTT	CSDLDVGLDFTQYF
-	TRBV19	-	TRBJ1-6	TGTGCCAGTAGTATCGCCAGAAATAATTCACCCCTCCACTTT	CASSIARNNSPLHF
TRBD1	TRBV6-5	-	TRBJ2-1	TGTGCCAGCAGTTACCGGGACAGGGCCCCCAATGAGCAGTTCTTC	CASSYRDRAPNEQFF
-	TRBV28	-	TRBJ2-5	TGTGCCAGCAGCCGGACAGTCCAAGAGACCCAGTACTTC	CASSRTVQETQYF
-	TRBV19	-	TRBJ1-3	TGTGCCAGTACCGAACAGGCAAGCTCTGGAAACACCATATATTTT	CASTEQASSGNTIYF
-	TRBV12-3/TRBV12-4	once	TRBJ1-1	TGTGCCAGCACCCCTAGACGGGACACTGAAGCTTTCTTT	CASTPRRDTEAFF
TRBD1	TRBV5-8	-	TRBJ1-5	TGTGCCAGCAGAGGAACCGGGACAGGGGTTCAGCCCCAGCATTTT	CASRGTGTGVQPQHF
TRBD2	TRBV2	-	TRBJ2-2	TGTGCTAGGGGGCGGGAGGGCCTGGGCACCGGGGAGCTGTTTTTT	CARGREGLGTGELFF
-	TRBV15	-	TRBJ2-7	TGTGCCACCAGCAGAGACCGACAGTACGAGCAGTACTTC	CATSRDRQYEQYF
-	TRBV4-1	-	TRBJ2-5	TGCGCCAGCAGCCAAGATCATTCACACGAGACCCAGTACTTC	CASSQDHSHETQYF
-	TRBV7-9	-	TRBJ1-1	TGTGCCATTCAGGCCGGTGCGATGAACACTGAAGCTTTCTTT	CAIQAGAMNTEAFF
-	TRBV11-2	few	TRBJ2-7	TGTGCCAGCTCACAGCCCGACGTCTACGAGCAGTACTTC	CASSQPDVYEQYF
TRBD1	TRBV7-9	-	TRBJ2-2	TGTGCCAGCAGCCCCACAGGGGGGAACGGGGAGCTGTTTTTT	CASSPTGGNGELFF